One and the same sample provided the 28 T cell receptor beta chains below, sequenced in a study of cytotoxic CD8 clonotypes in ibrutinib-treated CLL. Data came from immunoSEQ multiplex PCR; TCRdb stores just in-frame clones and leaves some out. In the table there are 150,000 or so clones, around 80% of which are singletons. Here the sequenced sample was PBMCs, taken after 36 months of ibrutinib treatment. The receptors were gathered from a human donor with chronic lymphocytic leukemia.

In its sample, this clone was seen once. The V gene is TRBV19, the J gene TRBJ1-5; D gene unclear. The V end lost 7 bases, the J end lost 2 bases, and 15 bases lay between the germline ends. CDR3 length equals 15 residues. Germline V gives CDR1 LNHDA, CDR2 SQIVND (reference sequence). The CDR3 nucleotides are TGTGCCAGTACCTCAGGTGACGACGGCAATCAGCCCCAGCATTTT. Its protein product is CASTSGDDGNQPQHF.

CDR3 nucleotides: TGTGCCAGCAGCTTAGATCCTCGACGCCTAAGCACAGATACGCAGTATTTT. The encoded protein is CASSLDPRRLSTDTQYF. The V call is TRBV5-4, the J call TRBJ2-3; no reliable D call. The CDR3 extends over 17 amino acids. Between the trimmed V and J ends, which lost 2 bases and 0 bases, there was a span of 16 bases. Germline values: CDR1 SGHNT, CDR2 YYREEE (reference sequence). The entire variable domain, with the rest obtained from reference TRBV5-4 and TRBJ2-3, is as follows: ETGVTQSPTHLIKTRGQQVTLRCSSQSGHNTVSWYQQALGQGPQFIFQYYREEENGRGNFPPRFSGLQFPNYSSELNVNALELDDSALYLCASSLDPRRLSTDTQYFGPGTRLTVL.

This clone appeared a few times. The chain employs TRBV30 and TRBJ1-4; the D is unclear. The CDR3 spans 11 residues. Between the trimmed V and J ends, which lost 0 bases and 7 bases, there was a span of 3 bases. Looked up from germline, CDR1 is GTSNPN and CDR2 is SVGIG (reference sequence). CDR3 amino acids: CAWSVPEKLFF. In nucleotides, the CDR3 is TGTGCCTGGAGTGTGCCTGAAAAACTGTTTTTT.

This chain joins TRBV6-5 and TRBJ1-2, with 8 bases matching TRBD1. V trimming: 2 bases; J trimming: 1 base; junction bases outside the gene matches: 6. The CDR3 length is 16 residues. Germline CDR1 is MNHEY and CDR2 is SVGAGI. In DNA, the CDR3 is TGTGCCAGCAGTTACGTCACAGACAGGGGTAACTATGGCTACACCTTC. This encodes CASSYVTDRGNYGYTF.

The DNA of the CDR3 is TGTGCCAGCTCACCAGGGGGTAGCCGGCGCGACTATGGCTACACCTTC. It yields the protein CASSPGGSRRDYGYTF. The gene calls are TRBV18 and TRBJ1-2, with D possibly being TRBD1 (5 bases). The germline V gene encodes CDR1 KGHSH and CDR2 LQKENI. Trimming pared 2 bases from V and 3 bases from J, leaving 16 bases between. This CDR3 region has 16 residues.

This clone was recorded a few times. Other nucleotide sequences from this sample produce the same CDR3. The rearrangement uses TRBV2 and TRBJ2-7; D is unclear. The CDR3 sequence is 11 residues long. V was clipped by 4 bases and J by 3 bases, with 4 bases between them. The germline gives CDR1 SNHLY, CDR2 FYNNEI. DNA for the CDR3: TGTGCCAGCAGTGTTGGCTACGAGCAGTACTTC. Its protein is CASSVGYEQYF.

Only a few counts were recorded for this clone. The chain uses TRBV14 and TRBJ1-4; D is unresolved. Germline V gives CDR1 SGHDN, CDR2 FVKESK. V shed 2 bases and J shed 8 bases, with 18 bases lying between them. The CDR3 has 16 residues. The CDR3 DNA reads TGTGCCAGCAGCCAAAGGTTAACGGGGAAGAACGAAAAACTGTTTTTT. Translation gives CASSQRLTGKNEKLFF.

The V call is TRBV14, the J call TRBJ2-3; possibly TRBD2 for D (6 bases). This CDR3 is built from 16 residues. Germline V lookup: CDR1 SGHDN, CDR2 FVKESK. Deletions cut 2 bases from V and 5 bases from J, with 17 bases between. This chain's CDR3 is CASSQIAGRGLDTQYF. CDR3 coding DNA: TGTGCCAGCAGCCAAATCGCGGGGAGAGGATTAGATACGCAGTATTTT. The variable domain in full, completed from reference TRBV14 and TRBJ2-3, reads EAGVTQFPSHSVIEKGQTVTLRCDPISGHDNLYWYRRVMGKEIKFLLHFVKESKQDESGMPNNRFLAERTGGTYSTLKVQPAELEDSGVYFCASSQIAGRGLDTQYFGPGTRLTVL.

The chain couples TRBV28 to TRBJ2-7; 7 bases line up with TRBD1. The J segment lost 0 bases and the V segment lost 6 bases, leaving 8 bases of the junction unmatched. Per germline, CDR1 MDHEN and CDR2 SYDVKM. CDR3 size: 15 residues. This CDR3 is CASSLGQLSSYEQYF. The CDR3 region has the DNA TGTGCCAGCAGCCTGGGACAGCTGAGCTCCTACGAGCAGTACTTC.

This chain joins TRBV27 and TRBJ1-5; possible D gene TRBD1, 5 bases. The CDR3 spans 15 residues. V shed 1 base and J shed 2 bases, with 9 bases lying between them. Germline-derived CDR1 and CDR2 are MNHEY and SMNVEV (reference sequence). CDR3 sequence: CASSLLGAGNQPQHF. In DNA form, the CDR3 reads TGTGCCAGCAGTTTATTAGGGGCAGGCAATCAGCCCCAGCATTTT.

This clone was recorded only once. The V gene is TRBV4-2, the J gene TRBJ2-3; possibly TRBD2 for D (6 bases). This CDR3 is built from 17 residues. Between the trimmed V and J ends, which lost 0 bases and 4 bases, there was a span of 17 bases. In germline, CDR1 is LGHNA, CDR2 YNFKEQ. The CDR3 DNA reads TGTGCCAGCAGCCAAGAAAGGGGAGGAGGAATGGCAGATACGCAGTATTTT. This gives the protein CASSQERGGGMADTQYF.

CDR3 bases: TGTGCCAGCAGCTTAGCATCAAACAATGAGCAGTTCTTC. Translated: CASSLASNNEQFF. V usage is TRBV7-9 and J usage is TRBJ2-1; D ambiguous. V was clipped by 0 bases and J by 5 bases, with 5 bases between them. CDR1 is SEHNR, CDR2 FQNEAQ, per germline (reference sequence). The CDR3 contains 13 residues.

This clone has only one observation. The chain links TRBV27 to TRBJ1-5; D unresolved. Trimming cost V 3 bases and J 6 bases, with 3 bases left between them. The CDR3 is made up of 11 amino acids. CDR1 and CDR2 from the germline V gene are MNHEY and SMNVEV (reference sequence). The CDR3 DNA is TGTGCCAGCAGTTTGCTTCAGCCCCAGCATTTT. This gives the protein CASSLLQPQHF.

The J gene is TRBJ2-7, the V gene TRBV28; perhaps TRBD2 as D (6 bases). The ends were cut back, 3 bases at V and 5 bases at J, with 14 bases in the middle. The CDR3 has 14 amino acids. Germline V CDR1 and CDR2: MDHEN, SYDVKM. This CDR3 reads CASSFYRGLNEQYF. The CDR3 coding sequence is TGTGCCAGCAGTTTCTATCGGGGGTTGAACGAGCAGTACTTC. Based on the CDR3 plus reference TRBV28 and TRBJ2-7, the full variable domain is DVKVTQSSRYLVKRTGEKVFLECVQDMDHENMFWYRQDPGLGLRLIYFSYDVKMKEKGDIPEGYSVSREKKERFSLILESASTNQTSMYLCASSFYRGLNEQYFGPGTRLTVT.

The gene calls are TRBV9 and TRBJ2-7; perhaps TRBD1 as D (5 bases). This CDR3 region has 13 residues. Trimming left V 3 bases short and J 4 bases short, with 11 bases between. The germline gives CDR1 SGDLS, CDR2 YYNGEE. CDR3 nucleotide sequence: TGTGCCAGCAGCGAGGGGTCCGGTTACGAGCAGTACTTC. It yields the protein CASSEGSGYEQYF.

The chain links TRBV7-9 to TRBJ1-5; D might be TRBD1 (5 bases). The ends were cut back, 5 bases at V and 2 bases at J, with 10 bases in the middle. The germline V gene has CDR1 SEHNR and CDR2 FQNEAQ (reference sequence). The CDR3 has 14 amino acids. The CDR3 protein is CASSPEGGNQPQHF. DNA of the CDR3: TGTGCCAGCAGCCCAGAAGGGGGCAATCAGCCCCAGCATTTT.

V is TRBV6-6 and J is TRBJ1-2; weak D call: TRBD1 (6 bases). V was trimmed by 6 bases and J by 7 bases, leaving 21 bases between them. This CDR3 is built from 15 residues. The germline CDR1 and CDR2 sequences are MNHNY and SVGAGI (reference sequence). CDR3 sequence: CASSHNIPGASGYTF. The CDR3 nucleotides are TGTGCCAGCAGCCACAATATCCCAGGGGCCAGTGGCTACACCTTC.

The chain links TRBV5-4 to TRBJ1-4; TRBD1 matches 8 bases. Germline V gene sequence: CDR1 SGHNT, CDR2 YYREEE (reference sequence). The CDR3 is 15 residues long. V lost 3 bases and J lost 3; bases outside the gene matches: 4. The CDR3 DNA sequence: TGTGCCAGCAGCTATAGACAGGGGTCTAATGAAAAACTGTTTTTT. It yields the protein CASSYRQGSNEKLFF.

The chain employs TRBV5-1 and TRBJ2-5; TRBD1 or TRBD2 may be the D gene (5 bases each). There are 15 residues in the CDR3. CDR1 and CDR2 from the germline V gene are SGHRS and YFSETQ. V was clipped by 1 base and J by 1 base, with 11 bases between them. CDR3 sequence reads: CASSLFSGSQETQYF. Here the CDR3 DNA reads TGCGCCAGCAGCTTGTTTTCAGGGAGCCAAGAGACCCAGTACTTC.

V gene TRBV18 combines with J gene TRBJ1-1; D gene uncertain. CDR1 is KGHSH, CDR2 LQKENI, per germline. The CDR3 covers 14 residues. The ends were cut back, 0 bases at V and 8 bases at J, with 13 bases in the middle. CDR3 amino acids: CASSPPAATREAFF. In DNA form, the CDR3 reads TGTGCCAGCTCACCACCGGCGGCGACTCGAGAAGCTTTCTTT.

The V and J genes are TRBV2 and TRBJ2-1, with D tentatively TRBD2 (6 bases). In germline, CDR1 is SNHLY, CDR2 FYNNEI. Between the trimmed V and J ends, which lost 6 bases and 9 bases, there was a span of 15 bases. This CDR3 comprises 13 residues. The CDR3 DNA is TGTGCCAGCAGGGAGACGGGACTTACTGAGCAGTTCTTC. Translating it yields CASRETGLTEQFF.

V and J are TRBV2 and TRBJ2-2, with TRBD1 matching 9 bases. V lost 6 bases and J lost 2; bases outside the gene matches: 4. CDR3 size: 15 residues. In germline, CDR1 is SNHLY, CDR2 FYNNEI. This CDR3 is CASRGQGHNTGELFF. Here the CDR3 DNA reads TGTGCCAGCAGGGGACAGGGTCATAACACCGGGGAGCTGTTTTTT.

The gene calls are TRBV9 and TRBJ2-1; no clear D gene. In germline, CDR1 is SGDLS, CDR2 YYNGEE. The V and J ends lost 1 base and 9 bases respectively, with 11 bases between them. The CDR3 runs to 13 residues. CDR3 residues: CASSVMAASEQFF. The CDR3, as DNA: TGTGCCAGCAGCGTAATGGCCGCGAGTGAGCAGTTCTTC.

The rearrangement joins TRBV11-2 to TRBJ2-7; D call uncertain. The V and J ends lost 1 base and 0 bases respectively, with 10 bases between them. Germline lookup yields CDR1 SGHAT and CDR2 FQNNGV. CDR3 length: 15 amino acids. CDR3 sequence: CASSLVYGSSYEQYF. The CDR3 DNA reads TGTGCCAGCAGCTTAGTATACGGCAGCTCCTACGAGCAGTACTTC.

This clone came up a few times. The chain joins TRBV10-1 to TRBJ1-1; D is unresolved. The germline gives CDR1 WNHNN, CDR2 SYGVQD (reference sequence). The CDR3 is made up of 13 amino acids. Trimming pared 2 bases from V and 6 bases from J, leaving 10 bases between. The CDR3 here is CASSENSHSEAFF. CDR3 DNA: TGCGCCAGCAGTGAGAACAGCCATTCTGAAGCTTTCTTT.

The chain employs TRBV5-5 and TRBJ2-7; D is undetermined. V was cut by 4 bases and J by 7 bases, with 12 bases left in between. The germline V gene encodes CDR1 SGHKS and CDR2 YYEKEE (reference sequence). This CDR3 spans 12 amino acids. The CDR3 region has the DNA TGTGCCAGCAGCCGGAGCAGAGTAGAGCAGTACTTC. As protein: CASSRSRVEQYF.

This chain uses TRBV5-4 with TRBJ2-1, with D possibly being TRBD2 (6 bases). Germline V CDR1 and CDR2: SGHNT, YYREEE (reference sequence). CDR3 size: 13 residues. The V end lost 4 bases, the J end lost 5 bases, and 10 bases lay between the germline ends. CDR3 sequence: CASSPDYHNEQFF. The CDR3 nucleotides are TGTGCCAGCAGCCCGGACTACCACAATGAGCAGTTCTTC.

CDR3 DNA sequence: TGTGCCAGCAGCACGCAGGGGATTTTAGCCAAAAACATTCAGTACTTC. Translation: CASSTQGILAKNIQYF. The rearrangement joins TRBV7-2 to TRBJ2-4; TRBD1 might be the D (6 bases). From germline, CDR1 is SGHTA and CDR2 FQGNSA. The CDR3 sequence is 16 residues long. Deletions cut 5 bases from V and 0 bases from J, with 14 bases between. Based on the CDR3 plus reference TRBV7-2 and TRBJ2-4, the full variable domain is GAGVSQSPSNKVTEKGKDVELRCDPISGHTALYWYRQSLGQGLEFLIYFQGNSAPDKSGLPSDRFSAERTGGSVSTLTIQRTQQEDSAVYLCASSTQGILAKNIQYFGAGTRLSVL.